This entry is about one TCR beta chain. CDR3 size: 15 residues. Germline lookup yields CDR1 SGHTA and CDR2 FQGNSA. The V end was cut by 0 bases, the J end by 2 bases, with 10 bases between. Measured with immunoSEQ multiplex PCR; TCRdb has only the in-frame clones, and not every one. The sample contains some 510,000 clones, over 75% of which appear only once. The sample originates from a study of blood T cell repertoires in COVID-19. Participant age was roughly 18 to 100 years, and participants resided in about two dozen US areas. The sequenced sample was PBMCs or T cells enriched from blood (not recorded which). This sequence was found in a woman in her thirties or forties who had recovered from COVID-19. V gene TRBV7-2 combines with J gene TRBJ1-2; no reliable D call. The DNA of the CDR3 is TGTGCCAGCAGCTTAGCATTAGGAGTGAACTATGGCTACACCTTC. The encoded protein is CASSLALGVNYGYTF.